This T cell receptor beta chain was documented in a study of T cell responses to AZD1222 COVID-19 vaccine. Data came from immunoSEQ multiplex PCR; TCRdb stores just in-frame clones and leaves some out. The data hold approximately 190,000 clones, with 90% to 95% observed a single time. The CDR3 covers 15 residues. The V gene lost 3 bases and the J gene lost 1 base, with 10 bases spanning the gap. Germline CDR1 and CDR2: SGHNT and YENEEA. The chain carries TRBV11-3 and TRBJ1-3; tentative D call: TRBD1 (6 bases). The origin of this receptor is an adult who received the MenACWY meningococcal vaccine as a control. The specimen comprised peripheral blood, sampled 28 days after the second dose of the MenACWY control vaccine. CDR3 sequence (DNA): TGTGCCAGCAGCTTCGGAGGGGGGTCTGGAAACACCATATATTTT. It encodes CASSFGGGSGNTIYF.